Below, 4 T cell receptor beta chains from the same sample are listed, as sequenced in a study of CD8 T cells in Susac syndrome. About 0.5 to 1 ug RNA was reverse transcribed with random hexamers. Using its own MiXCR run on the immunoSEQ multiplex PCR reads, TCRdb lists one record per CDR3 protein. In the table there are approximately 110,000 distinct CDR3 sequences, around 95% of which are singletons. Sequencing was carried out using CD4+ T cells from PBMCs. The receptors derive from a human donor in good health.

This chain connects TRBV20-1 to TRBJ1-1, with unresolved D. This CDR3 comprises 11 residues. V was pared by 6 bases and J by 8 bases, with 13 bases between. Germline V gives CDR1 DFQATT, CDR2 SNEGSKA (reference sequence). The CDR3 loop reads CSASDPREAFF. CDR3 nucleotide sequence: TGCAGTGCCTCGGACCCGAGGGAAGCTTTCTTT.

J is TRBJ2-1 and V is TRBV6-2 or TRBV6-3; TRBD2 agrees at 11 bases. This CDR3 spans 16 amino acids. The germline gives CDR1 MNHEY, CDR2 SVGEGT. The junction had 5 bases not matched to a gene; V was cut back by 5 bases and J by 2 bases. In DNA, the CDR3 is TGTGCCAGCAGTCCCCTGGGACTAGCGGCCTACAATGAGCAGTTCTTC. This translates into CASSPLGLAAYNEQFF.

This chain uses TRBV15 with TRBJ2-2, with D possibly matching TRBD1 (5 bases). V dropped 0 bases and J dropped 5 bases, with 16 bases sitting between them. Germline CDR1 and CDR2: LNHNV and YYDKDF (reference sequence). The CDR3 is made up of 17 amino acids. The CDR3 DNA reads TGTGCCACCAGCAGAGAGGGTTACGCCCAGGGAACCGGGGAGCTGTTTTTT. Protein product: CATSREGYAQGTGELFF.

This sequence joins TRBV20-1 and TRBJ2-3; 9 bases map to TRBD2. Germline assignment: CDR1 DFQATT and CDR2 SNEGSKA (reference sequence). V lost 0 bases to trimming and J lost 8 bases; unmatched junction nucleotides: 9. This CDR3 is 15 amino acids long. The chain's CDR3 is CSARDGLALQGTQYF. CDR3 nucleotides: TGCAGTGCTAGAGACGGACTAGCGCTTCAGGGTACGCAGTATTTT.